These T cell receptor beta chains were read from a single sample in a study of T cells in Graves' hyperthyroidism and ophthalmopathy. TCRdb independently ran MiXCR on the multiplex PCR reads; one entry per CDR3 protein. The table lists approximately 400,000 distinct CDR3 sequences, more than 11% of them singletons. The material sequenced was blood. These receptor sequences come from a woman aged 60-75 years with Graves' hyperthyroidism. CDR3s include the opening cysteine and the closing phenylalanine or tryptophan. Fields, in order: J gene, clone size, D gene, V gene, CDR3 DNA, CDR3 protein. The D gene is left open where the match is weak. Clone size appears in some rows only: once, few, many, or a class for an expanded clone.

J gene: TRBJ1-3
clone size: many
D gene: -
V gene: TRBV11-2
CDR3 DNA: TGTGCCAGCAGCTTATCGCTTTCTGGAAACACCATATATTTT
CDR3 protein: CASSLSLSGNTIYF

J gene: TRBJ2-7
clone size: -
D gene: TRBD2
V gene: TRBV13
CDR3 DNA: TGTGCCAGCAGCTTAGGAGCGGGATTATCCTACGAGCAGTACTTC
CDR3 protein: CASSLGAGLSYEQYF

J gene: TRBJ1-1
clone size: many
D gene: -
V gene: TRBV10-3
CDR3 DNA: TGTGCCATCAAACGACCTGGGGGGGGAGAAGCTTTCTTT
CDR3 protein: CAIKRPGGGEAFF

J gene: TRBJ1-1
clone size: -
D gene: TRBD1
V gene: TRBV10-1
CDR3 DNA: TGCGCCAGCCCCTTCAGGGGGCTTGAAGCTTTCTTT
CDR3 protein: CASPFRGLEAFF

J gene: TRBJ1-5
clone size: many
D gene: -
V gene: TRBV15
CDR3 DNA: TGTGCCACCAGCAAGGTTTGGAGCAATCAGCCCCAGCATTTT
CDR3 protein: CATSKVWSNQPQHF

J gene: TRBJ1-2
clone size: -
D gene: TRBD1
V gene: TRBV6-1
CDR3 DNA: TGTGCCAGCAGGAGGGACAGGAGATACTATGGCTACACCTTC
CDR3 protein: CASRRDRRYYGYTF

J gene: TRBJ1-2
clone size: many
D gene: -
V gene: TRBV5-1
CDR3 DNA: TGCGCCAGCAGCCAACAGGGCCACTATGGCTACACCTTC
CDR3 protein: CASSQQGHYGYTF

J gene: TRBJ2-7
clone size: -
D gene: -
V gene: TRBV7-9
CDR3 DNA: TGTGCCAGCAGCTTAGACGCATCGGGCAGATACTACGAGCAGTACTTC
CDR3 protein: CASSLDASGRYYEQYF

J gene: TRBJ1-1
clone size: few
D gene: TRBD1
V gene: TRBV13
CDR3 DNA: TGTGCCAGCAGCCCCCCGGGACAGGGGCCCACTGAAGCTTTCTTT
CDR3 protein: CASSPPGQGPTEAFF

J gene: TRBJ2-3
clone size: many
D gene: -
V gene: TRBV7-6
CDR3 DNA: TGTGCCAGCAGCTTAGACGGACGGGGGGATACGCAGTATTTT
CDR3 protein: CASSLDGRGDTQYF

J gene: TRBJ2-1
clone size: many
D gene: -
V gene: TRBV28
CDR3 DNA: TGTGCCAGTAACTCCGGGACTCGTTACAATGAGCAGTTCTTC
CDR3 protein: CASNSGTRYNEQFF

J gene: TRBJ2-2
clone size: few
D gene: -
V gene: TRBV10-3
CDR3 DNA: TGTGCCATTAGTAGTGTCAAGAACACCGGGGAGCTGGTTTTT
CDR3 protein: CAISSVKNTGELVF

J gene: TRBJ1-2
clone size: few
D gene: -
V gene: TRBV19
CDR3 DNA: TGTGCCAGTAGTATGGACGGAGTCTATGGCTACACCTTC
CDR3 protein: CASSMDGVYGYTF

J gene: TRBJ2-3
clone size: many
D gene: -
V gene: TRBV5-1
CDR3 DNA: TGCGCCAGCAGCTTGTCCCAAGAGGATACGCAGTATTTT
CDR3 protein: CASSLSQEDTQYF

J gene: TRBJ2-1
clone size: many
D gene: TRBD2
V gene: TRBV24-1
CDR3 DNA: TGTGCCACCAGTGTAGCGGGAGGGCCCTCCAAGCAGTTCTTC
CDR3 protein: CATSVAGGPSKQFF

J gene: TRBJ1-1
clone size: many
D gene: -
V gene: TRBV7-9
CDR3 DNA: TGTGCCAGCAGCTTACAGGTGTTGGACACTGAAGCTTTCTTT
CDR3 protein: CASSLQVLDTEAFF

J gene: TRBJ2-7
clone size: few
D gene: TRBD2
V gene: TRBV27
CDR3 DNA: TGTGCCAGCAGTTCTCCCGGGACTATCTCCTACGTGCAGTACTTC
CDR3 protein: CASSSPGTISYVQYF

J gene: TRBJ2-5
clone size: many
D gene: -
V gene: TRBV11-3
CDR3 DNA: TGTGCCAGCAGCTCCGGGATAGTGGAAGAGACCCAGTACTTC
CDR3 protein: CASSSGIVEETQYF

J gene: TRBJ2-1
clone size: few
D gene: TRBD2
V gene: TRBV19
CDR3 DNA: TGTGCCAGTAGTATAAACGGGAGGAATGAGCAGTTCTTC
CDR3 protein: CASSINGRNEQFF

J gene: TRBJ1-5
clone size: many
D gene: -
V gene: TRBV12-3/TRBV12-4
CDR3 DNA: TGTGCCAGCAGTTTACGTCATAGCAATCAGCCCCAGCATTTT
CDR3 protein: CASSLRHSNQPQHF

J gene: TRBJ2-3
clone size: many
D gene: -
V gene: TRBV6-1
CDR3 DNA: TGTGCCAGCAGTTATGAAGCGTCCCATTCCACAGATACGCAGTATTTT
CDR3 protein: CASSYEASHSTDTQYF

J gene: TRBJ2-1
clone size: many
D gene: TRBD2
V gene: TRBV2
CDR3 DNA: TGTGCCAGCACTCTAGCGGGAGGGAGGAATGAGCAGTTCTTC
CDR3 protein: CASTLAGGRNEQFF

J gene: TRBJ2-7
clone size: -
D gene: -
V gene: TRBV15
CDR3 DNA: TGTGCCACCAGCAGTGCTCCGGGACGGGGATGGGGTGAGCAGTACTTC
CDR3 protein: CATSSAPGRGWGEQYF

J gene: TRBJ2-7
clone size: many
D gene: TRBD1
V gene: TRBV5-1
CDR3 DNA: TGCGCCAGCAGCCAGGGACAGGAAGACTACGAGCAGTACTTC
CDR3 protein: CASSQGQEDYEQYF

J gene: TRBJ2-1
clone size: many
D gene: TRBD2
V gene: TRBV6-2/TRBV6-3
CDR3 DNA: TGTGCCAGCAGTTACACCCCTAGCGGGAGCTTGGGGAATGAGCAGTTCTTC
CDR3 protein: CASSYTPSGSLGNEQFF

J gene: TRBJ1-1
clone size: many
D gene: -
V gene: TRBV11-3
CDR3 DNA: TGTGCCAGCAGCTTAGGAAGAGCTCAGGCGGCTTTCTTT
CDR3 protein: CASSLGRAQAAFF

J gene: TRBJ2-1
clone size: -
D gene: TRBD2
V gene: TRBV10-3
CDR3 DNA: TGTGCCATCAGGCCCGGGACTAGCGCCGACAATGAGCAGTTCTTC
CDR3 protein: CAIRPGTSADNEQFF